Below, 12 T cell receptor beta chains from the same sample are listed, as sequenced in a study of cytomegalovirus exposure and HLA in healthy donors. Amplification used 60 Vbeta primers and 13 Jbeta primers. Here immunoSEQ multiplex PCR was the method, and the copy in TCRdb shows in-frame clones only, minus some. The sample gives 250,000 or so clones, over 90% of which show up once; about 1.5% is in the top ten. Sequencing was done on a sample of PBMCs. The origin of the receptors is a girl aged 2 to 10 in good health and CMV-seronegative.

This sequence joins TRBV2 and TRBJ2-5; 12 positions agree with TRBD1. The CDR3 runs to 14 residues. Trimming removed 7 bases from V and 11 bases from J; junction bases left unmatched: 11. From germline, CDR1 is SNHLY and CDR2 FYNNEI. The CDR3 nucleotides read TGTGCCAGCAACCCGGGACAGGGGGCGAGGGAGCAGTACTTC. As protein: CASNPGQGAREQYF.

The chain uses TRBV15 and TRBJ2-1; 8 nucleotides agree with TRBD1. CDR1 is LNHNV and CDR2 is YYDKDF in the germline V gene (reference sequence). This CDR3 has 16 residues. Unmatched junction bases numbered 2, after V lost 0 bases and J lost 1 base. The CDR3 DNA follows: TGTGCCACCAGCAGAGATCGGGACAGGTCCTACAATGAGCAGTTCTTC. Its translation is CATSRDRDRSYNEQFF.

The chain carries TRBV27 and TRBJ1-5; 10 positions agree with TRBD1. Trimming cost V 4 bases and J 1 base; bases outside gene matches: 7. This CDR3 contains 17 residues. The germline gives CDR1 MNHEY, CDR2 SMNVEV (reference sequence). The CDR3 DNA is TGTGCCAGCAGTTCCCTCCGGACAGGGGGGAGCAATCAGCCCCAGCATTTT. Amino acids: CASSSLRTGGSNQPQHF.

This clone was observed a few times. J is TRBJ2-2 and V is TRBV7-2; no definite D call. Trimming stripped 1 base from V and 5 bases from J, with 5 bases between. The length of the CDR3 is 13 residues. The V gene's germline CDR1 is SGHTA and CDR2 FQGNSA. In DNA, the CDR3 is TGTGCCAGCAGCTTAGATCTTACCGGGGAGCTGTTTTTT. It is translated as CASSLDLTGELFF. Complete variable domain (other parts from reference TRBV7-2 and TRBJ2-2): GAGVSQSPSNKVTEKGKDVELRCDPISGHTALYWYRQSLGQGLEFLIYFQGNSAPDKSGLPSDRFSAERTGGSVSTLTIQRTQQEDSAVYLCASSLDLTGELFFGEGSRLTVL.

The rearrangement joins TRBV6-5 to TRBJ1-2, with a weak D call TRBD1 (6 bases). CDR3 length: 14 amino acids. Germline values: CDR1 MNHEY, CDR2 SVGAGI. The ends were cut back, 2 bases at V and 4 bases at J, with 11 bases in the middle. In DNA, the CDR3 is TGTGCCAGCAGTTACGACCAGGGGCTCTATGGCTACACCTTC. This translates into CASSYDQGLYGYTF.

CDR3 in amino acids: CAISDRGSDQPQHF. The CDR3 nucleotides are TGTGCCATCAGTGACAGGGGCTCGGATCAGCCCCAGCATTTT. This sequence joins TRBV10-3 and TRBJ1-5, with D maybe TRBD1 (6 bases). The germline V gene has CDR1 ENHRY and CDR2 SYGVKD. V lost 3 bases and J lost 5, with 11 bases in between. The CDR3 runs 14 residues.

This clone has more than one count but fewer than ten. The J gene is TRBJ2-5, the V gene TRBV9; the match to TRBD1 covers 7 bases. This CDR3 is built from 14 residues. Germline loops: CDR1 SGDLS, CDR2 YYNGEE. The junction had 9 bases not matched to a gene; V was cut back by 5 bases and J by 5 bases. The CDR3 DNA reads TGTGCCAGCAGTGTCACAGGGGAGTGGGAGACCCAGTACTTC. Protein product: CASSVTGEWETQYF. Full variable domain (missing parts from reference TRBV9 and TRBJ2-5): DSGVTQTPKHLITATGQRVTLRCSPRSGDLSVYWYQQSLDQGLQFLIQYYNGEERAKGNILERFSAQQFPDLHSELNLSSLELGDSALYFCASSVTGEWETQYFGPGTRLLVL.

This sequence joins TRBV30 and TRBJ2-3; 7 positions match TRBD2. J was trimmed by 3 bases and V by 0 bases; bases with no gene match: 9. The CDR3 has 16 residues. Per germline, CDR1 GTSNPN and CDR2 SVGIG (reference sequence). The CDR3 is CAWSVRPGGGTDTQYF. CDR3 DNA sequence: TGTGCCTGGAGTGTACGCCCGGGGGGAGGAACAGATACGCAGTATTTT.

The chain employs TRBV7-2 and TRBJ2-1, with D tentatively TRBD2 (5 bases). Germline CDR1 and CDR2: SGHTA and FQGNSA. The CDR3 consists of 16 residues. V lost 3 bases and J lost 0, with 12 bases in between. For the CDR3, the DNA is TGTGCCAGCAGCTTGGTAGTGGGGAGCTCCTACAATGAGCAGTTCTTC. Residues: CASSLVVGSSYNEQFF.

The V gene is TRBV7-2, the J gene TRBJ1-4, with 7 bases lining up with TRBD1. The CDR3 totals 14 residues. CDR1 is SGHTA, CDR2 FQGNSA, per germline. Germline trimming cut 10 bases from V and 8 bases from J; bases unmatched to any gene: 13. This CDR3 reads CATITGTVGEKLFF. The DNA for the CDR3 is TGTGCCACAATAACCGGGACAGTCGGCGAAAAACTGTTTTTT.

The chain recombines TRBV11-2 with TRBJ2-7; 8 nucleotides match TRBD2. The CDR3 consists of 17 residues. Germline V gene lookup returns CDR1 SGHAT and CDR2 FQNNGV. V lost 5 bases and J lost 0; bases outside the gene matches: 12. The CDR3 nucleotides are TGTGCCAGCAGCCCCCGGGGGGGCGGGAGGACCTCCTACGAGCAGTACTTC. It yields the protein CASSPRGGGRTSYEQYF.

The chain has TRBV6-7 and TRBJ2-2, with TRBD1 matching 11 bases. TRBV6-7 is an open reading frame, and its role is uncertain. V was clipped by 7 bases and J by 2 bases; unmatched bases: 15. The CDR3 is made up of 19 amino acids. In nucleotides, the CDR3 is TGTGCCAGCAATAAAAACACCGGGACAGGGGGTGTAAACACCGGGGAGCTGTTTTTT. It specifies CASNKNTGTGGVNTGELFF.